This TCR beta chain appears in the sequencing data of a study of cytomegalovirus exposure and HLA in healthy donors. Study overall: About 80 million unique TCR sequences came from HLA-typed donors in an early release. Study findings and constraints: Being productive about 87% or about 30% of the time was typical of most TCR beta V segments in an earlier analysis. Follow-up analysis seemed to connect common viral pathogens with several of the most significant clusters identified. Associated with HLA alleles at 0.05 false discovery rate in a later analysis were 16,951 TCR beta sequences.

Primers for the PCR totalled 60 Vbeta and 13 Jbeta. Assay: immunoSEQ multiplex PCR; the TCRdb copy retains only in-frame clones and omits some. The data hold 80,000 or so clones, with more than 75% observed a single time. As concerns this clone: Its antigen is as yet unknown.

The V end lost 5 bases, the J end lost 2 bases, and 16 bases lay between the germline ends. CDR1 and CDR2 from the germline V gene are MNHEY and SMNVEV (reference sequence). The CDR3 is 15 amino acids. The sequencing sample was made of PBMCs. This chain uses TRBV27 with TRBJ2-7; D is perhaps TRBD1 (6 bases). This clonotype was sampled from a man between 35 and 55 years old in good health and CMV-seronegative. CDR3 protein: CASSRPLDSAYEQYF. For the CDR3, the DNA is TGTGCCAGCAGTCGACCCTTGGACAGCGCCTACGAGCAGTACTTC.